This TCR beta chain was sequenced for a study of blood T cell repertoires in COVID-19. In the study overall: The origin of the acute and convalescent COVID-19 samples was the United States, Italy and Spain.

The CDR3 covers 14 residues. The germline V gene encodes CDR1 LGHDT and CDR2 YNNKEL (reference sequence). Between the trimmed V and J ends, which lost 0 bases and 11 bases, there was a span of 15 bases. The authors' processing: The authors estimated nucleated cell counts from reference gene primer amplification. Measured with immunoSEQ multiplex PCR; TCRdb has only the in-frame clones, and not every one. That table furnishes V, J and clone size, whereas the DNA furnished D and trimming. The data show fewer than 350,000 clones, with 81% seen just once and roughly 2.9% held by the top ten. The table lists this clone with a few counts.

The clonotype was recovered from a woman aged 60-75 years with active or convalescent COVID-19. The specimen sequenced was peripheral blood. This rearrangement joins TRBV3-1 (or the pseudogene TRBV3-2) to TRBJ2-3; D is undetermined. CDR3 coding DNA: TGTGCCAGCAGCCAAGATCGACTCCCAGTGAGGCAGTATTTT. Translation gives CASSQDRLPVRQYF.